This TCR beta chain derives from a study of Ad26.COV2.S vaccination and SARS-CoV-2 variants. As for the study in general: Ad26.COV2.S shots went into the muscle once or twice, 56 days apart.

Measured with immunoSEQ multiplex PCR; TCRdb has only the in-frame clones, and not every one. Among approximately 420,000 clones listed, roughly nine tenths were seen once. Indicated treatment: around 19 received Ad26.COV2.S at low or high dose, single or two shots; roughly five received placebo; per-sample allocation not given. Sampling took place 63 days after the first vaccine or placebo injection. Its platform was an Ad26 vector, and its expressed antigen was Wuhan-strain SARS-CoV-2 spike. V dropped 4 bases and J dropped 5; count of bases not matched to a gene: 3. This CDR3 is 14 amino acids long. Looked up from germline, CDR1 is SEHNR and CDR2 is FQNEAQ (reference sequence).

This clonotype was obtained from a person aged 18-60 years who received the Ad26.COV2.S COVID-19 vaccine or a placebo. The V gene is TRBV7-9, the J gene TRBJ1-5; TRBD1 matches 9 bases. Material: peripheral blood, obtained in a trial of Ad26.COV2.S vaccine versus placebo. The CDR3 DNA reads TGTGCCAGCAGCTCCGGGACAGGGCATCAGCCCCAGCATTTT. It is translated as CASSSGTGHQPQHF.